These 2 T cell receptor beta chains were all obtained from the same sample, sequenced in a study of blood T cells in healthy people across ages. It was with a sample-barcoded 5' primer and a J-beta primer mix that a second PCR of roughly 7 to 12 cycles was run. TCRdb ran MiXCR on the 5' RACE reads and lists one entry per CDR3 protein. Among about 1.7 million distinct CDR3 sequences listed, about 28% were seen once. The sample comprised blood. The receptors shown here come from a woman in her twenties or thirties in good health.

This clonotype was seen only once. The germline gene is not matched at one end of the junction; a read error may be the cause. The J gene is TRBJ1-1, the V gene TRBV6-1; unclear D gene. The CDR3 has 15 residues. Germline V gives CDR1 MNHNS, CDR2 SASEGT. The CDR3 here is CTSSEAGLVNTEAFF. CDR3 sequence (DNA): TGTACCAGCAGTGAAGCGGGCCTGGTTAACACTGAAGCTTTCTTT.

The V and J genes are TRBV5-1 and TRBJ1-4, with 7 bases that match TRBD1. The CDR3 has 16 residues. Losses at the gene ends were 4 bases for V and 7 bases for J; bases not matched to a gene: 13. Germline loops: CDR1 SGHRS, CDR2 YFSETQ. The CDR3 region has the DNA TGCGCCAGCAGCATAACTCGACAGGGTGCTGGTGAAAAACTGTTTTTT. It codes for CASSITRQGAGEKLFF.